This T cell receptor beta chain was identified in a study of CD8 T cells in ankylosing spondylitis. Study results and caveats: Matched ankylosing spondylitis synovial fluid reportedly contained a significantly enriched population of disease-linked clones. Eight highly homologous variants made up a TCR beta motif, and this motif appeared characteristic of ankylosing spondylitis blood.

Quantitative 5'-RACE with molecular barcodes was used to make the TCR beta libraries. Each CDR3 protein gets one entry after TCRdb re-called the 5' RACE reads with MiXCR. The table includes 300,000 to 400,000 distinct CDR3 sequences, over 12% detected once. This clonotype was picked up a small number of times. Its antigen is unknown. Germline lookup yields CDR1 MDHEN and CDR2 SYDVKM. The CDR3 runs to 14 residues. The J segment lost 6 bases and the V segment lost 5 bases, leaving 6 bases of the junction unmatched. The sample consisted of blood, either unsorted or a sorted T cell fraction (not recorded which). This chain uses TRBV28 with TRBJ2-7; TRBD1 matches at 11 bases. The TCR sequence derives from a male donor with ankylosing spondylitis or in good health (not recorded which). The CDR3 is CASSTPGTGGEQYF. In DNA form, the CDR3 reads TGTGCCAGCAGTACTCCCGGGACAGGGGGCGAGCAGTACTTC.